These T cell receptor beta chains were read from a single sample in a study of CXCR3-negative and CXCR3-positive naive CD8 T cells. TCRdb reprocessed the 5' RACE reads, with one entry per CDR3 protein and no DNA. This table lists fewer than 80,000 distinct CDR3 sequences. Sequencing was carried out using naive CXCR3- CD8+ T cells from blood. All receptors come from a human donor in good health. Some clones in this sample may be carry-over from other donors' samples. Each CDR3 is given with its conserved first and last residue. Clone size is not always given. Where it is, it says once, few, many or a class for expanded clones.

V: TRBV29-1
J: TRBJ2-1
size: .
CDR3: CSAPGQGNRNEQFF

V: TRBV18
J: TRBJ2-1
size: .
CDR3: CASSPPGHRLYNEQFF

V: TRBV5-1
J: TRBJ2-1
size: .
CDR3: CASSFIPGGQVNNEQFF

V: TRBV28
J: TRBJ2-1
size: .
CDR3: CASSYEYRQFLYNEQLF

V: TRBV19
J: TRBJ2-1
size: .
CDR3: CASSIDPGTGWNEQFF

V: TRBV7-8
J: TRBJ2-2
size: .
CDR3: CASSEEYPNTGELFF

V: TRBV19
J: TRBJ1-5
size: .
CDR3: CASSTAGPKYGYNQPQHF

V: TRBV29-1
J: TRBJ2-7
size: .
CDR3: CSVADGSYEQYF

V: TRBV12-3/TRBV12-4
J: TRBJ2-5
size: .
CDR3: CASSLRAKETQYF

V: TRBV6-1
J: TRBJ2-1
size: .
CDR3: CASSAPGGAGNEQFF

V: TRBV6-6
J: TRBJ1-1
size: .
CDR3: CASSPGIGTEAFF

V: TRBV20-1
J: TRBJ2-5
size: .
CDR3: CSARAYPPGEQETQYF

V: TRBV7-9
J: TRBJ2-3
size: .
CDR3: CASSSRPGDTQYF

V: TRBV15
J: TRBJ1-1
size: .
CDR3: CATNLDMGSTEAFF

V: TRBV6-6
J: TRBJ2-6
size: .
CDR3: CASSFEGSGANVLTF

V: TRBV7-3
J: TRBJ2-1
size: .
CDR3: CASSLFGGAPNEQFF

V: TRBV4-1
J: TRBJ2-3
size: .
CDR3: CASSQIAGTLTDTQYF

V: TRBV29-1
J: TRBJ2-7
size: .
CDR3: CSVEGAYYEQYF

V: TRBV7-2
J: TRBJ2-7
size: .
CDR3: CASSFVGRTAGLSPYEQYF

V: TRBV6-1
J: TRBJ1-3
size: .
CDR3: CASSDGGSGNTIYF

V: TRBV7-9
J: TRBJ2-7
size: .
CDR3: CASSLAEGYEQYF

V: TRBV2
J: TRBJ2-7
size: .
CDR3: CASSERAPGVTYEQYF

V: TRBV29-1
J: TRBJ2-1
size: .
CDR3: CSVAGLGSYNEQFF

V: TRBV4-1
J: TRBJ2-1
size: medium-sized
CDR3: CASSQFTSGDRYNEQFF

V: TRBV30
J: TRBJ2-7
size: .
CDR3: CAWSVGQIYEQYF

V: TRBV10-3
J: TRBJ2-1
size: .
CDR3: CAIKGLAGMDEQFF

V: TRBV14
J: TRBJ2-3
size: .
CDR3: CASSHKDRGPGDTQYF

V: TRBV7-9
J: TRBJ2-3
size: .
CDR3: CASSLRGRADTQYF

V: TRBV7-9
J: TRBJ1-1
size: .
CDR3: CASSPIQGDNTEAFF

V: TRBV28
J: TRBJ2-7
size: .
CDR3: CASRNLRDRVYEQYF

V: TRBV20-1
J: TRBJ2-1
size: .
CDR3: CSATNPPGPSYNEQFF

V: TRBV6-5
J: TRBJ2-1
size: .
CDR3: CASSYDKTNEQFF

V: TRBV6-5
J: TRBJ2-5
size: .
CDR3: CASSSGDRWETQYF

V: TRBV11-2
J: TRBJ2-5
size: .
CDR3: CASSGPTSGGSETQYF

V: TRBV7-9
J: TRBJ2-7
size: .
CDR3: CASSLTTSYEQYF

V: TRBV29-1
J: TRBJ2-5
size: .
CDR3: CSVDGLQETQYF

V: TRBV20-1
J: TRBJ2-7
size: .
CDR3: CSARSLSGGYGQYF

V: TRBV7-6
J: TRBJ1-1
size: .
CDR3: CASSLAGQTEAFF

V: TRBV20-1
J: TRBJ2-2
size: medium-sized
CDR3: CSARDLAGGETGELFF

V: TRBV28
J: TRBJ2-7
size: .
CDR3: CASSSMDRDYEQYF

V: TRBV7-2
J: TRBJ1-3
size: .
CDR3: CASSPNSGTAGNTIYF

V: TRBV3-1
J: TRBJ2-7
size: .
CDR3: CASSQSRRLAGDSFNF

V: TRBV13
J: TRBJ2-1
size: .
CDR3: CASSLSLSSYNEQFF